Listed below are T cell receptor beta chains from one sample, sequenced in a study of blood T cell repertoires in COVID-19. The table came from immunoSEQ multiplex PCR; TCRdb's copy has only in-frame clones and leaves some out. The sample carries some 87,000 clones, approximately 92% recorded once. The sample taken for sequencing was peripheral blood. Receptors originate from a woman aged 55-69 years with active COVID-19. Each CDR3 is given with its conserved first and last residue. The D gene is left open where the match is weak. Size values are once, few and many counts, or a class for expanded clones, and some rows have none.

J gene: TRBJ1-2; V gene: TRBV5-6; D gene: -; clone size: once; CDR3 DNA: TGTGCCAGCAGCCTACGCACTAACTATGGCTACACCTTC; CDR3 protein: CASSLRTNYGYTF
J gene: TRBJ2-1; V gene: TRBV30; D gene: TRBD1; clone size: -; CDR3 DNA: TGTGCCTGGAATCTACAGGGGGACGCGGGTGAGCAGTTCTTC; CDR3 protein: CAWNLQGDAGEQFF
J gene: TRBJ1-1; V gene: TRBV29-1; D gene: -; clone size: few; CDR3 DNA: TGCAGCGTTGGCCCCGGGACGGCGGGGGCTGAAGCTTTCTTT; CDR3 protein: CSVGPGTAGAEAFF
J gene: TRBJ1-4; V gene: TRBV19; D gene: TRBD1; clone size: once; CDR3 DNA: TGTGCCAGTAGTAGTTACAGGGGGCCGTCTAATGAAAAACTGTTTTTT; CDR3 protein: CASSSYRGPSNEKLFF
J gene: TRBJ2-2; V gene: TRBV10-3; D gene: TRBD1; clone size: -; CDR3 DNA: TGTGCCATCAGTGAGGGGCCGGACAGGGAAAGGACCGGGGAGCTGTTTTTT; CDR3 protein: CAISEGPDRERTGELFF
J gene: TRBJ1-2; V gene: TRBV28; D gene: TRBD1; clone size: -; CDR3 DNA: TGTGCCAGCACCACCCCGACAGGGAAGGATGGCTACACCTTC; CDR3 protein: CASTTPTGKDGYTF
J gene: TRBJ2-2; V gene: TRBV5-1; D gene: TRBD2; clone size: -; CDR3 DNA: TGCGCCAGCAGCTTGGGCCCTAGCGGGATCCCCGGGGAGCTGTTTTTT; CDR3 protein: CASSLGPSGIPGELFF
J gene: TRBJ1-2; V gene: TRBV30; D gene: TRBD1; clone size: -; CDR3 DNA: TGTGCCTGGAGTCGCTGGGACAGGGAGCCATTTCTTTATGGCTACACCTTC; CDR3 protein: CAWSRWDREPFLYGYTF
J gene: TRBJ1-2; V gene: TRBV5-1; D gene: -; clone size: -; CDR3 DNA: TGCGCCAGCAGCTACGGGATCCCATCGAACTATGGCTACACCTTC; CDR3 protein: CASSYGIPSNYGYTF
J gene: TRBJ2-4; V gene: TRBV21-1; D gene: -; clone size: -; CDR3 DNA: TGTGCCAGCAGCAAAGAGGACAGGGGGTTGAAAAACATTCAGTACTTC; CDR3 protein: CASSKEDRGLKNIQYF
J gene: TRBJ2-2; V gene: TRBV7-3; D gene: -; clone size: -; CDR3 DNA: TGTGCCAGCAGCTTAAACTTCCCCGGGGAGCTGTTTTTT; CDR3 protein: CASSLNFPGELFF
J gene: TRBJ2-7; V gene: TRBV24-1; D gene: TRBD1; clone size: -; CDR3 DNA: TGTGCCACCAGTGATCCGACAGGGGGAACCTACGAGCAGTACTTC; CDR3 protein: CATSDPTGGTYEQYF
J gene: TRBJ2-3; V gene: TRBV28; D gene: -; clone size: -; CDR3 DNA: TGTGCCAGCAGTGGTCGACCGGAGGGAGATACGCAGTATTTT; CDR3 protein: CASSGRPEGDTQYF
J gene: TRBJ1-2; V gene: TRBV4-3; D gene: TRBD1; clone size: -; CDR3 DNA: TGCGCCAGCAGCCACCCGGGACAGGGGGTGGGTGGCTACACCTTC; CDR3 protein: CASSHPGQGVGGYTF
J gene: TRBJ1-4; V gene: TRBV7-6; D gene: -; clone size: -; CDR3 DNA: TGTGCCAGCAGCCCCAATTCAGGGCCCGGGAATGAAAAACTGTTTTTT; CDR3 protein: CASSPNSGPGNEKLFF
J gene: TRBJ2-1; V gene: TRBV6-5; D gene: -; clone size: -; CDR3 DNA: TGTGCCAGCAGTTCCCGACTAGGGAGCTCCTACAATGAGCAGTTCTTC; CDR3 protein: CASSSRLGSSYNEQFF
J gene: TRBJ2-2; V gene: TRBV6-5; D gene: -; clone size: -; CDR3 DNA: TGTGCCAGCAATGCAGGTCCCGGGGAGCTGTTTTTT; CDR3 protein: CASNAGPGELFF
J gene: TRBJ1-2; V gene: TRBV7-2; D gene: TRBD1; clone size: once; CDR3 DNA: TGTGCCAGCACCCAGGGGGCGAACTATGGCTACACCTTC; CDR3 protein: CASTQGANYGYTF
J gene: TRBJ2-7; V gene: TRBV27; D gene: -; clone size: -; CDR3 DNA: TGTGCCAGCAGTCCACGGGGACACATCGTGGAGCAGTACTTC; CDR3 protein: CASSPRGHIVEQYF
J gene: TRBJ1-5; V gene: TRBV19; D gene: TRBD1; clone size: -; CDR3 DNA: TGTGCCAGTAGTTTTGGGACAGGTTTTAATCAGCCCCAGCATTTT; CDR3 protein: CASSFGTGFNQPQHF
J gene: TRBJ2-2; V gene: TRBV9; D gene: TRBD1; clone size: -; CDR3 DNA: TGTGCCAGCAGCCGACAGGGGAGCACCGGGGAGCTGTTTTTT; CDR3 protein: CASSRQGSTGELFF
J gene: TRBJ2-3; V gene: TRBV6-5; D gene: -; clone size: -; CDR3 DNA: TGTGCCAGCAGGGACCGGGACTGGAGCACAGATACGCAGTATTTT; CDR3 protein: CASRDRDWSTDTQYF
J gene: TRBJ2-1; V gene: TRBV6-5; D gene: TRBD2; clone size: few; CDR3 DNA: TGTGCCAGCAGACTCGGGACTAGCGGGAGTAATGAGCAGTTCTTC; CDR3 protein: CASRLGTSGSNEQFF
J gene: TRBJ1-5; V gene: TRBV15; D gene: TRBD1; clone size: -; CDR3 DNA: TGTGCCACCAGCATGGACAGGAGCAATCAGCCCCAGCATTTT; CDR3 protein: CATSMDRSNQPQHF
J gene: TRBJ2-5; V gene: TRBV4-1; D gene: TRBD2; clone size: -; CDR3 DNA: TGCGCCAGCAGGACTAGCGGGGGCCGGGAGACCCAGTACTTC; CDR3 protein: CASRTSGGRETQYF
J gene: TRBJ2-7; V gene: TRBV7-9; D gene: TRBD1; clone size: -; CDR3 DNA: TGTGCCAGCAGCTTCCCCATGGCTCCGGGACAGGGTGCGTACGAGCAGTACTTC; CDR3 protein: CASSFPMAPGQGAYEQYF
J gene: TRBJ2-2; V gene: TRBV11-3; D gene: TRBD1; clone size: once; CDR3 DNA: TGTGCCAGCAGCCACCCCTCCGGGACAGTTAACACCGGGGAGCTGTTTTTT; CDR3 protein: CASSHPSGTVNTGELFF
J gene: TRBJ2-5; V gene: TRBV5-1; D gene: -; clone size: -; CDR3 DNA: TGCGCCAGCAGCTTGGGACAGGCGTTTCAAGAGACCCAGTACTTC; CDR3 protein: CASSLGQAFQETQYF
J gene: TRBJ2-7; V gene: TRBV10-3; D gene: TRBD1; clone size: once; CDR3 DNA: TGTGCCATCAGGCGGGGACAGGGGTCCTACGAGCAGTACTTC; CDR3 protein: CAIRRGQGSYEQYF
J gene: TRBJ2-7; V gene: TRBV28; D gene: TRBD2; clone size: -; CDR3 DNA: TGTGCCAGCAGCCTTGGGGTAGCGGGAGAGGAATACGAGCAGTACTTC; CDR3 protein: CASSLGVAGEEYEQYF
J gene: TRBJ1-2; V gene: TRBV5-6; D gene: TRBD1; clone size: -; CDR3 DNA: TGTGCCAGCAGCCCCGGGACAGGGGGCGCGGTGGACTCTGGCTACACCTTC; CDR3 protein: CASSPGTGGAVDSGYTF
J gene: TRBJ1-1; V gene: TRBV20-1; D gene: -; clone size: -; CDR3 DNA: TGCAGTGCTCGGACAGATGAAGCTTTCTTT; CDR3 protein: CSARTDEAFF
J gene: TRBJ2-5; V gene: TRBV18; D gene: TRBD1; clone size: -; CDR3 DNA: TGTGCCAGCTCACCCAAATTACAGGGGGCACAAGAGACCCAGTACTTC; CDR3 protein: CASSPKLQGAQETQYF
J gene: TRBJ1-5; V gene: TRBV15; D gene: TRBD1; clone size: -; CDR3 DNA: TGTGCCACCAGCAGCTCCGGGACAGCAAATCAGCCCCAGCATTTT; CDR3 protein: CATSSSGTANQPQHF
J gene: TRBJ1-3; V gene: TRBV9; D gene: TRBD1; clone size: -; CDR3 DNA: TGTGCCAGCAGCTCCCGATTGGACAGGGGACGTCGAGGAAACACCATATATTTT; CDR3 protein: CASSSRLDRGRRGNTIYF
J gene: TRBJ1-1; V gene: TRBV7-2; D gene: -; clone size: -; CDR3 DNA: TGTGCCAGCAGCCCTAATCGGGTAGGAGCTTTCTTT; CDR3 protein: CASSPNRVGAFF
J gene: TRBJ1-2; V gene: TRBV27; D gene: -; clone size: few; CDR3 DNA: TGTGCCAGCAGTTTAACGTCAGTTGGTGGCTACACCTTC; CDR3 protein: CASSLTSVGGYTF
J gene: TRBJ2-1; V gene: TRBV14; D gene: TRBD1; clone size: -; CDR3 DNA: TGTGCCAGCAGCCATCAAATCCAGGGGGCGGGTAGCTATGAGCAGTTCTTC; CDR3 protein: CASSHQIQGAGSYEQFF
J gene: TRBJ2-7; V gene: TRBV5-5; D gene: -; clone size: few; CDR3 DNA: TGTGCCAGCAGCCCCGGGACACCCTACGAGCAGTACTTC; CDR3 protein: CASSPGTPYEQYF
J gene: TRBJ1-3; V gene: TRBV6-5; D gene: TRBD1; clone size: -; CDR3 DNA: TGTGCCAGCATCTGGACAGGTGGTGGAAACACCATATATTTT; CDR3 protein: CASIWTGGGNTIYF
J gene: TRBJ2-1; V gene: TRBV30; D gene: TRBD2; clone size: -; CDR3 DNA: TGTGCCTGGAGTGTACGGGTTAGCGGGAGGGCCTTCAATGAGCAGTTCTTC; CDR3 protein: CAWSVRVSGRAFNEQFF
J gene: TRBJ2-5; V gene: TRBV9; D gene: TRBD2; clone size: -; CDR3 DNA: TGTGCCAGCAGCGTAGACGGGAGGGAGACCCAGTACTTC; CDR3 protein: CASSVDGRETQYF
J gene: TRBJ1-5; V gene: TRBV28; D gene: TRBD1; clone size: -; CDR3 DNA: TGTGCCACCTCAAGGACAGGGGGTGCGAATCAGCCCCAGCATTTT; CDR3 protein: CATSRTGGANQPQHF
J gene: TRBJ2-4; V gene: TRBV2; D gene: TRBD2; clone size: -; CDR3 DNA: TGTGCCAGCAGTGAAAGACCCGGGACTAGCGGGGGAGGAGCCAAAAACATTCAGTACTTC; CDR3 protein: CASSERPGTSGGGAKNIQYF
J gene: TRBJ1-5; V gene: TRBV11-2; D gene: TRBD1; clone size: -; CDR3 DNA: TGTGCCAGCAGCTTAGGACAGGGTTACAATCAGCCCCAGCATTTT; CDR3 protein: CASSLGQGYNQPQHF
J gene: TRBJ1-2; V gene: TRBV5-1; D gene: -; clone size: -; CDR3 DNA: TGCGCCAGCAGCTTGGGACAGAACTACGGGGGCTACACCTTC; CDR3 protein: CASSLGQNYGGYTF
J gene: TRBJ2-5; V gene: TRBV6-2/TRBV6-3; D gene: -; clone size: -; CDR3 DNA: TGTGCCAGCACCCCCGGGGGAGAGACCCAGTACTTC; CDR3 protein: CASTPGGETQYF
J gene: TRBJ2-6; V gene: TRBV6-2/TRBV6-3; D gene: TRBD2; clone size: -; CDR3 DNA: TGTGCCAGCAGTTACCAGTCTAGCGGGAGCTCTGGGGCCAACGTCCTGACTTTC; CDR3 protein: CASSYQSSGSSGANVLTF
J gene: TRBJ2-5; V gene: TRBV28; D gene: TRBD1; clone size: -; CDR3 DNA: TGTGCCAGCAGTTTATCCGGGACAGGGCGGGAGACCCAGTACTTC; CDR3 protein: CASSLSGTGRETQYF
J gene: TRBJ2-3; V gene: TRBV4-3; D gene: TRBD1; clone size: -; CDR3 DNA: TGCGCCAGCAGCCAAAACGCTCCAGGGGGCTATGGGACAGATACGCAGTATTTT; CDR3 protein: CASSQNAPGGYGTDTQYF
J gene: TRBJ1-5; V gene: TRBV6-6; D gene: TRBD1; clone size: once; CDR3 DNA: TGTGCCACCGGGACAGGGGGGAAAGCGAGCAATCAGCCCCAGCATTTT; CDR3 protein: CATGTGGKASNQPQHF
J gene: TRBJ2-2; V gene: TRBV4-3; D gene: TRBD2; clone size: -; CDR3 DNA: TGCGCCAGCAGCCAAGATCCCCTAGCGGGGGGACCGGGGGAGCTGTTTTTT; CDR3 protein: CASSQDPLAGGPGELFF
J gene: TRBJ1-2; V gene: TRBV9; D gene: -; clone size: -; CDR3 DNA: TGTGCCAGCAGCACGGTTGGGAGCCATGGCTACACCTTC; CDR3 protein: CASSTVGSHGYTF
J gene: TRBJ2-3; V gene: TRBV6-4; D gene: TRBD1; clone size: -; CDR3 DNA: TGTGCCAGCGGGACAGGGAACACAGATACGCAGTATTTT; CDR3 protein: CASGTGNTDTQYF
J gene: TRBJ2-5; V gene: TRBV5-6; D gene: TRBD2; clone size: -; CDR3 DNA: TGTGCCAGCAGCTTTCCGCGGACTAGGCAAGAGACCCAGTACTTC; CDR3 protein: CASSFPRTRQETQYF